A single sample gave rise to the 15 T cell receptor beta chains below, sequenced in a study of blood T cell repertoires in COVID-19. This table comes from immunoSEQ multiplex PCR, and its TCRdb copy is limited to in-frame clones, with some not included. The sample lists just over 150,000 clones, almost 85% occurring once. Specimen: peripheral blood. These receptors all stem from a woman older than 75 with acute or convalescent COVID-19.

The chain recombines TRBV5-1 with TRBJ2-3, with 10 bases fitting TRBD2. V gave up 4 bases and J gave up 0 bases; unmatched junction bases: 5. The germline CDR1 and CDR2 sequences are SGHRS and YFSETQ. This CDR3 contains 16 residues. Here the CDR3 DNA reads TGCGCCAGCAGCAAGAGCGGGAGGGGGAGCACAGATACGCAGTATTTT. This encodes CASSKSGRGSTDTQYF. Supplemented by reference TRBV5-1 and TRBJ2-3, the full variable domain reads KAGVTQTPRYLIKTRGQQVTLSCSPISGHRSVSWYQQTPGQGLQFLFEYFSETQRNKGNFPGRFSGRQFSNSRSEMNVSTLELGDSALYLCASSKSGRGSTDTQYFGPGTRLTVL.

CDR3 DNA: TGTGCCAGCAGTGAAGTAGGGGGGGATACTGAAGCTTTCTTT. Its protein is CASSEVGGDTEAFF. The rearrangement links TRBV2 to TRBJ1-1; D perhaps matches TRBD1 (6 bases). Trimming cost V 1 base and J 5 bases, with 11 bases left between them. The CDR3 runs 14 residues. The germline V gene encodes CDR1 SNHLY and CDR2 FYNNEI.

The chain combines TRBV11-2 with TRBJ1-1; 9 bases line up with TRBD1. The junction had 8 bases not matched to a gene; V was cut back by 3 bases and J by 9 bases. This CDR3 has 14 amino acids. Germline V gives CDR1 SGHAT, CDR2 FQNNGV. The CDR3 loop reads CASSFTTGGLKAFF. CDR3 bases: TGTGCCAGCAGCTTTACAACAGGGGGCCTCAAAGCTTTCTTT.

The rearrangement uses TRBV4-3 and TRBJ2-2; D possibly corresponds to TRBD2 (7 bases). The germline gives CDR1 LGHNA, CDR2 YSLEER. The CDR3 sequence is 18 residues long. The germline V and J ends were trimmed by 0 bases and 0 bases, with 14 bases remaining between them. In nucleotides, the CDR3 is TGCGCCAGCAGCCAAGATCGCGGGGGCTACCCGAACACCGGGGAGCTGTTTTTT. Its translation: CASSQDRGGYPNTGELFF.

At least ten counts were recorded for this clone. The rearrangement links TRBV2 to TRBJ2-7; perhaps TRBD1 as D (7 bases). This CDR3 is 13 amino acids long. With 6 bases removed from V and 0 bases from J, the gap between germline ends came to 9 bases. From germline, CDR1 is SNHLY and CDR2 FYNNEI. The CDR3, as DNA: TGTGCCAGCAGGGAGGGGGCCTCCTACGAGCAGTACTTC. Amino acid sequence: CASREGASYEQYF.

The chain links TRBV5-4 to TRBJ2-1, with 7 nucleotides matching TRBD2. This CDR3 is 16 amino acids long. Germline V CDR1 and CDR2: SGHNT, YYREEE (reference sequence). Trimming cost V 2 bases and J 3 bases; bases outside gene matches: 8. The CDR3 loop reads CASSFSAGAIYNEQFF. CDR3 coding DNA: TGTGCCAGCAGCTTCTCGGCGGGAGCTATCTACAATGAGCAGTTCTTC.

The rearrangement joins TRBV6-2 or TRBV6-3 to TRBJ2-7; D possibly corresponds to TRBD2 (5 bases). The CDR3 has 11 amino acids. The V gene lost 5 bases and the J gene lost 3 bases, with 5 bases spanning the gap. Germline loops: CDR1 MNHEY, CDR2 SVGEGT. Written as DNA, the CDR3 is TGTGCCAGCAGTCGGGACTACGAGCAGTACTTC. This sequence encodes CASSRDYEQYF.

The CDR3 nucleotides are TGCGCCAGCAGCTTGCAGGGGGCCTACAATGAGCAGTTCTTC. Translated, it gives CASSLQGAYNEQFF. This chain links TRBV5-1 with TRBJ2-1; TRBD1 matches 7 bases. The CDR3 spans 14 residues. The V and J ends lost 1 base and 2 bases, in that order; junction bases with no gene match: 0. Germline assignment: CDR1 SGHRS and CDR2 YFSETQ.

The J gene is TRBJ1-2, the V gene TRBV5-1; maybe TRBD1 (5 bases). Trimming left V 4 bases short and J 6 bases short, with 19 bases between. The length of the CDR3 is 15 residues. The germline V gene has CDR1 SGHRS and CDR2 YFSETQ. CDR3 region: CASSATGLPRDGYTF. For the CDR3, the DNA is TGCGCCAGCAGCGCTACAGGCCTGCCTCGGGATGGCTACACCTTC. Based on the CDR3 plus reference TRBV5-1 and TRBJ1-2, the full variable domain is KAGVTQTPRYLIKTRGQQVTLSCSPISGHRSVSWYQQTPGQGLQFLFEYFSETQRNKGNFPGRFSGRQFSNSRSEMNVSTLELGDSALYLCASSATGLPRDGYTFGSGTRLTVV.

This chain links TRBV28 with TRBJ1-3, with D perhaps TRBD1 (5 bases). The CDR3 is 15 residues long. Germline assignment: CDR1 MDHEN and CDR2 SYDVKM. V lost 2 bases, J lost 6 bases, and 14 bases lay in between. The CDR3 DNA reads as TGTGCCAGCAGTTTAGGGGCTAAAACGAAAAACACCATATATTTT. Translated: CASSLGAKTKNTIYF. Supplemented by reference TRBV28 and TRBJ1-3, the full variable domain reads DVKVTQSSRYLVKRTGEKVFLECVQDMDHENMFWYRQDPGLGLRLIYFSYDVKMKEKGDIPEGYSVSREKKERFSLILESASTNQTSMYLCASSLGAKTKNTIYFGEGSWLTVV.

Only a few counts were recorded for this clone. The gene calls are TRBV3-1 (or the pseudogene TRBV3-2) and TRBJ1-4; 9 bases fit TRBD1. The CDR3 runs to 16 residues. The germline gives CDR1 LGHDT, CDR2 YNNKEL (reference sequence). V lost 4 bases to trimming and J lost 0 bases; unmatched junction nucleotides: 3. As DNA, the CDR3 is TGTGCCAGCAGCCCCGGACAGGGGTCAACTAATGAAAAACTGTTTTTT. Its translation: CASSPGQGSTNEKLFF.

In its sample, this clone was seen a few times. The chain uses TRBV6-5 and TRBJ1-2; 7 bases line up with TRBD1. The germline V gene encodes CDR1 MNHEY and CDR2 SVGAGI. The CDR3 extends over 16 amino acids. Trimming cost V 0 bases and J 8 bases; bases outside gene matches: 12. The CDR3 DNA reads as TGTGCCAGCAGTTACTCCGGGACAGCCTCTCTGGGAGGCTACACCTTC. Translation gives CASSYSGTASLGGYTF.

This chain connects TRBV18 to TRBJ2-3, with 8 bases matching TRBD2. With V trimmed by 3 bases and J by 1 base, 6 bases remained unmatched. The CDR3 is made up of 16 amino acids. The germline CDR1 and CDR2 sequences are KGHSH and LQKENI. The CDR3 region has the DNA TGTGCCAGCTCACCCACTAGCGGAGGTGGCACAGATACGCAGTATTTT. Amino acid sequence: CASSPTSGGGTDTQYF.

Written as DNA, the CDR3 is TGTGCCAGCAGTTACACTAACTATGAGCAGTTCTTC. Amino acid sequence: CASSYTNYEQFF. The chain couples TRBV6-2 or TRBV6-3 to TRBJ2-1, with D hard to call. V dropped 2 bases and J dropped 8 bases, with 7 bases sitting between them. The CDR3 runs to 12 residues. From germline, CDR1 is MNHEY and CDR2 SVGEGT.

This clone was detected only once. The gene calls are TRBV4-1 and TRBJ1-5, with D tentatively TRBD1 (5 bases). The V gene's germline CDR1 is MGHRA and CDR2 YSYEKL. Trimming stripped 4 bases from V and 4 bases from J, with 8 bases between. The CDR3 spans 13 residues. CDR3 in amino acids: CASSRRENQPQHF. The CDR3 coding sequence is TGCGCCAGCAGCCGCAGGGAAAATCAGCCCCAGCATTTT.